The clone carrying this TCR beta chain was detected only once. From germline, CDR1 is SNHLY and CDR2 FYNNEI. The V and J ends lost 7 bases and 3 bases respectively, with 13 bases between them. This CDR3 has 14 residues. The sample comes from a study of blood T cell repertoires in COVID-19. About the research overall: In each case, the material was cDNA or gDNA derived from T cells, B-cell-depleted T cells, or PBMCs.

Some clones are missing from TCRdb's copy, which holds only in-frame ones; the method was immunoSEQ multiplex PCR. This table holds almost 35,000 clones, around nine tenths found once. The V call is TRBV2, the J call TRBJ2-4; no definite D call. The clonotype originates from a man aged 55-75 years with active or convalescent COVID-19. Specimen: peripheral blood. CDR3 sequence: CASIDPTGKNIQYF. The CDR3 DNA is TGTGCCAGCATTGACCCAACCGGCAAAAACATTCAGTACTTC. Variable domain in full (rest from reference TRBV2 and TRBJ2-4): EPEVTQTPSHQVTQMGQEVILRCVPISNHLYFYWYRQILGQKVEFLVSFYNNEISEKSEIFDDQFSVERPDGSNFTLKIRSTKLEDSAMYFCASIDPTGKNIQYFGAGTRLSVL.